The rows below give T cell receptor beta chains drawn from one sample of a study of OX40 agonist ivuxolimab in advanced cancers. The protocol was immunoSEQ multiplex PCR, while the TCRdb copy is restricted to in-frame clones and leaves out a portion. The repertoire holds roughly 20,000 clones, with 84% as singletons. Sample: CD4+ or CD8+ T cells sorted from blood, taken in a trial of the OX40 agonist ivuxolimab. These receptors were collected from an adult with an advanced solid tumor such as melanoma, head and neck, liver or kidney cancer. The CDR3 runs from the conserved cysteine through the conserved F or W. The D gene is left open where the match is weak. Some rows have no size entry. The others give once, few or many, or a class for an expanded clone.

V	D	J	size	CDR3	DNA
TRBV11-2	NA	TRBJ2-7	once	CASSSQTSYEQYF	TGTGCCAGCAGCTCCCAGACTAGCTACGAGCAGTACTTC
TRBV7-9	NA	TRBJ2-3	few	CASSRGKGPEAADTQYF	TGTGCCAGCAGCCGGGGTAAGGGGCCGGAGGCGGCAGATACGCAGTATTTT
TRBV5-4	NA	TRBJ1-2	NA	CASSLASGDGYTF	TGTGCCAGCAGCTTGGCCTCAGGGGATGGCTACACCTTC
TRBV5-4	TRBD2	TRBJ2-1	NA	CASSLFRSGSNEQFF	TGTGCCAGCAGCTTGTTCAGGAGCGGGAGTAATGAGCAGTTCTTC
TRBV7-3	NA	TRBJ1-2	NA	CASSGGRDSANYGYTF	TGTGCCAGCAGCGGCGGGCGGGATTCAGCTAACTATGGCTACACCTTC
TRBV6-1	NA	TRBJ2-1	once	CASSPQGEYNEQFF	TGTGCCAGCAGTCCCCAGGGCGAATACAATGAGCAGTTCTTC
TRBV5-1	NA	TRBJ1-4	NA	CASSLGQNSNEKLFF	TGCGCCAGCAGCTTGGGTCAGAACAGTAATGAAAAACTGTTTTTT
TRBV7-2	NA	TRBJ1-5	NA	CASSLGHSNSNQPQHF	TGTGCCAGCAGCTTAGGGCACTCAAATAGCAATCAGCCCCAGCATTTT
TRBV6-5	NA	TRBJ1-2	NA	CASRERGRFYGYTF	TGTGCCAGCCGCGAGAGGGGCAGGTTCTATGGCTACACCTTC
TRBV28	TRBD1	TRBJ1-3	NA	CASSRQGFSGNTIYF	TGTGCCAGCAGTCGACAGGGGTTCTCTGGAAACACCATATATTTT
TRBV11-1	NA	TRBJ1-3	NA	CASSLGDGPGNTIYF	TGTGCCAGCAGCTTGGGGGACGGCCCTGGAAACACCATATATTTT
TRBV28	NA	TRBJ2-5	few	CASSYYRAQETQYF	TGTGCCAGCAGTTATTACAGGGCGCAAGAGACCCAGTACTTC
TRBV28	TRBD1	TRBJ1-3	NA	CASSLQGGGGNTIYF	TGTGCCAGCAGTCTACAGGGGGGAGGTGGAAACACCATATATTTT
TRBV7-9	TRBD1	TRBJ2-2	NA	CASSTSTGVRTGELFF	TGTGCCAGCAGCACCTCAACAGGGGTCCGCACCGGGGAGCTGTTTTTT
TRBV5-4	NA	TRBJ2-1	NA	CASSLEGPSYNEQFF	TGTGCCAGCAGCTTAGAAGGGCCTTCCTACAATGAGCAGTTCTTC
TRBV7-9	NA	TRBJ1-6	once	CASSSTLRGASYNSPLHF	TGTGCCAGCAGCTCCACCTTGAGAGGGGCTTCCTATAATTCACCCCTCCACTTT
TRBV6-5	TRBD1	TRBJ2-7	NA	CASSFDPGTGVYEQYF	TGTGCCAGCAGTTTCGACCCCGGGACAGGGGTCTACGAGCAGTACTTC
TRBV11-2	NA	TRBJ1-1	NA	CASSLDWGNKNTEAFF	TGTGCCAGCAGCTTAGATTGGGGAAACAAGAACACTGAAGCTTTCTTT
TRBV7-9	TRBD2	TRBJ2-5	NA	CASSYPGLAGGLETQYF	TGTGCCAGCAGCTATCCGGGACTAGCGGGGGGGCTAGAGACCCAGTACTTC
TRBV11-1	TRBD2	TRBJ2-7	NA	CASSFTSGESYEQYF	TGTGCCAGCAGCTTTACTAGCGGGGAATCCTACGAGCAGTACTTC
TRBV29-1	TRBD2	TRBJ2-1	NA	CSVDSLAGYNEQFF	TGCAGCGTTGATTCCCTAGCGGGCTACAATGAGCAGTTCTTC
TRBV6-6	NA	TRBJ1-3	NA	CASTLTQASSGNTIYF	TGTGCCAGCACCCTGACACAGGCTAGCTCTGGAAACACCATATATTTT
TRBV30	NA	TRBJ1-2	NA	CASSSGSLGYTF	TGTGCCTCTTCGTCAGGGTCCCTTGGCTACACCTTC
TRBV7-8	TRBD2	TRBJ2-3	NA	CASSLTGTSGATDTQYF	TGTGCCAGCAGCTTAACCGGGACTAGCGGAGCCACAGATACGCAGTATTTT
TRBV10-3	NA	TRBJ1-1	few	CAISVMGAANTETFF	TGTGCCATCAGTGTTATGGGGGCTGCGAACACTGAAACTTTCTTT
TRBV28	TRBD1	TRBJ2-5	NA	CASRLGQGASYQETQYF	TGTGCCAGCAGGTTGGGACAGGGGGCATCGTACCAAGAGACCCAGTACTTC
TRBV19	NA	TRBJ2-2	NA	CASSWGSPGELFF	TGTGCCAGTAGTTGGGGGAGTCCCGGGGAGCTGTTTTTT
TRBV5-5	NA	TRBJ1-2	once	CASSLVGAGDRSYTF	TGTGCCAGCAGCTTAGTAGGGGCGGGCGACCGTAGCTACACCTTC
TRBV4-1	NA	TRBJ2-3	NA	CASRMGGAASTDTQYF	TGCGCCAGCAGGATGGGAGGAGCGGCTAGCACAGATACGCAGTATTTT
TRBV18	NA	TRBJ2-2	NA	CASSRLTPDSVTGELFF	TGTGCCAGCTCACGACTAACCCCGGACTCCGTTACCGGGGAGCTGTTTTTT
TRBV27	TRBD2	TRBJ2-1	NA	CASSSSGASGILPHNEQFF	TGTGCCAGCAGTTCCTCTGGGGCTAGCGGGATCCTTCCCCACAATGAGCAGTTCTTC
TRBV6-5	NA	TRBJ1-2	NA	CASRPPTGLYGYTF	TGTGCCAGCAGACCCCCAACAGGATTATATGGCTACACCTTC
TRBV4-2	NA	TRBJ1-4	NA	CASSRPQGTTNEKLFF	TGTGCCAGCAGCCGCCCTCAGGGAACAACTAATGAAAAACTGTTTTTT
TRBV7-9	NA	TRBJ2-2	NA	CASSSTGSNTGELFF	TGTGCCAGCAGCTCCACAGGTTCGAACACCGGGGAGCTGTTTTTT
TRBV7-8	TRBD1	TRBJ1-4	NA	CASSRTTGANEKLFF	TGTGCCAGCAGCCGGACAACAGGGGCTAATGAAAAACTGTTTTTT
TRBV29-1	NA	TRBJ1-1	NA	CSVEEGMEKGTEAFF	TGCAGCGTTGAGGAGGGTATGGAAAAAGGCACTGAAGCTTTCTTT
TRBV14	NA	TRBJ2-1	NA	CASSQDLGRYNEQFF	TGTGCCAGCAGCCAAGATCTTGGACGGTACAATGAGCAGTTCTTC
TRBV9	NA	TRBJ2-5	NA	CASSVSSTGETQYF	TGTGCCAGCAGCGTAAGCAGCACGGGAGAGACCCAGTACTTC
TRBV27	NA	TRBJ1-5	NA	CASSRYWTADQPQHF	TGTGCCAGCAGTCGATACTGGACAGCAGATCAGCCCCAGCATTTT
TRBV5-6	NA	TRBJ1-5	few	CASSRGPNQPQHF	TGTGCCAGCAGCCGAGGGCCCAATCAGCCCCAGCATTTT
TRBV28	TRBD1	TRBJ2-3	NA	CASSEGALYTDTQYF	TGTGCCAGCAGTGAGGGGGCCCTTTACACAGATACGCAGTATTTT
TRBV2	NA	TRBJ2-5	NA	CASSEAGVGETQYF	TGTGCCAGCAGTGAAGCAGGGGTGGGAGAGACCCAGTACTTC
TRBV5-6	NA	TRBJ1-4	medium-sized	CASSTDTNEKLFF	TGTGCCAGCAGCACGGACACGAATGAAAAACTGTTTTTT
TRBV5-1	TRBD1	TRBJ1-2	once	CASSLEEGAGADGYTF	TGCGCCAGCAGCTTGGAGGAGGGGGCGGGGGCCGATGGCTACACCTTC
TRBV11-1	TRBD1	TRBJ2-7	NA	CASRGQGPWEQYF	TGTGCCAGCAGGGGACAGGGACCTTGGGAGCAGTACTTC
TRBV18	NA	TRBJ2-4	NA	CASSPSRTGTAKNIQYF	TGTGCCAGCTCACCATCGAGAACCGGGACCGCCAAAAACATTCAGTACTTC
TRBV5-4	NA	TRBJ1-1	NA	CASSLGRGGEAFF	TGTGCCAGCAGCTTGGGCCGAGGCGGTGAAGCTTTCTTT
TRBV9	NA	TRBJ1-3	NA	CASSVDFPGNTIYF	TGTGCCAGCAGCGTAGATTTCCCTGGAAACACCATATATTTT
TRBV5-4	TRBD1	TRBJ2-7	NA	CASSLDQTGSYEQYF	TGTGCCAGCAGCTTGGACCAGACAGGGTCCTACGAGCAGTACTTC
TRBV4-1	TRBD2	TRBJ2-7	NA	CASSQGGLAVYEQYF	TGCGCCAGCAGCCAAGGGGGACTAGCGGTATACGAGCAGTACTTC
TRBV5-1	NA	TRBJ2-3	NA	CASSSGILTDTQYF	TGCGCCAGCAGCTCCGGGATTTTAACAGATACGCAGTATTTT
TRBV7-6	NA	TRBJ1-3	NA	CASSLQQVSGNTIYF	TGTGCCAGCAGCTTACAACAGGTCTCTGGAAACACCATATATTTT
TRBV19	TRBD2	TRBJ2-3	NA	CASSPGLAGPWADTQYF	TGTGCCAGTAGTCCGGGACTAGCGGGACCCTGGGCAGATACGCAGTATTTT
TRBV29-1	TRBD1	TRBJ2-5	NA	CSVEEDRGRSETQYF	TGCAGCGTTGAAGAGGACAGGGGGAGGTCAGAGACCCAGTACTTC
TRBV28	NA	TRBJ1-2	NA	CASSLTADDYGYTF	TGTGCCAGCAGTTTAACGGCGGACGACTATGGCTACACCTTC
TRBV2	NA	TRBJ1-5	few	CASSDDGFGTRALGPQHF	TGTGCCAGCAGTGACGACGGATTTGGGACAAGGGCCTTGGGGCCCCAGCATTTT
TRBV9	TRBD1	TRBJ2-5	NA	CASSVVDRGQETQYF	TGTGCCAGCAGCGTAGTCGACAGGGGGCAAGAGACCCAGTACTTC